This T cell receptor (beta chain) derives from a study of identical twins' blood T cells. All three twin pairs grew up together with likely shared infections and vaccines. The CDR3 covers 18 residues. Germline CDR1 and CDR2: ENHRY and SYGVKD. V gave up 6 bases and J gave up 0 bases; unmatched junction bases: 11. Note on this clonotype: Antigen specificity is unknown.

Study-level results: Twins shared more top CDR3 clonotypes than unrelated donors did.

In the original analysis: Per-library CDR3 reads ranged about 2 to 3.6 million; clonotypes, ~100,000 to ~550,000. TCRdb re-analysed the 5' RACE reads in MiXCR, keeping a single row per CDR3 protein. V and J calls and clone size were set by TCRdb, not the authors. This repertoire shows hundreds of thousands of distinct CDR3 sequences, roughly 27% found once; its top ten account for roughly 5.5%. The sequence came from a woman between 18 and 50 years old in good health. The chain has TRBV10-3 and TRBJ2-3; 11 positions agree with TRBD2. Sequenced: PBMCs. The CDR3 DNA sequence: TGTGCCATCAGACGAACCTCGGGACTAGCGGCTAGCACAGATACGCAGTATTTT. Its protein is CAIRRTSGLAASTDTQYF.